This TCR beta chain was sequenced for a study of CD8+ T cells in alopecia areata. Germline assignment: CDR1 MGHDK and CDR2 SYGVNS. The CDR3 loop spans 15 amino acids. From alopecia areata patients, lesional scalp punch biopsies and peripheral blood were collected. As regards this clone: Germline is not matched at one junction end, which may reflect a read error.

In each case, RNA was isolated and then reverse transcribed into cDNA as the sequencing template. Some clones are missing from TCRdb's copy, which holds only in-frame ones; the method was immunoSEQ multiplex PCR. The sample carries roughly 200,000 clones, roughly 60% recorded once. V gene TRBV25-1 combines with J gene TRBJ2-3; 9 bases agree with TRBD2. The source was CD4+ T cells sorted from blood, collected at week 0. The sequence was obtained from a human donor with alopecia areata. CDR3 loop: CATSIAGGLGDTQYF. The DNA of the CDR3 is TGTGCCACCAGTATCGCGGGGGGGCTCGGAGATACGCAGTATTTT. The complete variable domain, with remaining parts taken from reference TRBV25-1 and TRBJ2-3, reads EADIYQTPRYLVIGTGKKITLECSQTMGHDKMYWYQQDPGMELHLIHYSYGVNSTEKGDLSSESTVSRIRTEHFPLTLESARPSHTSQYLCATSIAGGLGDTQYFGPGTRLTVL.